The source of this T cell receptor beta chain is a study of blood T cell repertoires in COVID-19. Across the whole study: Both acute and convalescent COVID-19 samples were obtained from the United States, Italy and Spain.

Original data processing: Nucleated cell number was recorded as an estimate derived from reference gene primer amplification. Using immunoSEQ multiplex PCR, the repertoire was profiled, and TCRdb retains in-frame clones only, with some absent. The D gene and trimming were derived from the DNA, and the V and J assignments and clone size from that table. The sample includes about 370,000 clones, about 90% of them seen just once. In germline, CDR1 is SEHNR, CDR2 FQNEAQ (reference sequence). Deletions cut 1 base from V and 1 base from J, with 13 bases between. CDR3 size: 16 residues. V is TRBV7-9 and J is TRBJ1-1; a possible D gene is TRBD1 (5 bases). The material sequenced was peripheral blood. The clonotype was recovered from a woman in her 30s with COVID-19, enrolled during active disease. The CDR3 region is CASSLDGGIGNTEAFF. DNA of the CDR3: TGTGCCAGCAGCTTAGATGGGGGGATCGGGAACACTGAAGCTTTCTTT.